This T cell receptor beta chain emerged from a study of graft-versus-host responses after intestinal transplantation. Study-wide points: Recipient marrow harbored GvH clones, some of which surfaced first in ileum or blood.

Some clones are missing from TCRdb's copy, which holds only in-frame ones; the method was immunoSEQ multiplex PCR. The table lists fewer than 8,000 clones, about a fifth of them singletons. The sample holds a few counts of this clone. The CDR3 is made up of 15 amino acids. Trimming removed 5 bases from V and 3 bases from J; junction bases left unmatched: 10. The receptor comes from a human patient who was an organ donor for intestinal transplantation. The sample was alloreactive CD4+ T cells from a mixed lymphocyte reaction culture, taken before transplantation. The subset: CFSE-low proliferating T cells sorted from roughly six-day pre-transplant mixed lymphocyte reaction (GvH or HvG direction). The chain carries TRBV7-1 and TRBJ2-7; 7 bases fit TRBD2. TRBV7-1 is sorted into the ORF group, with uncertain function. The CDR3, as DNA: TGTGCCAGCAGCCCCGGACTAGGCGGCATCTACGAGCAGTACTTC. Amino acids: CASSPGLGGIYEQYF.